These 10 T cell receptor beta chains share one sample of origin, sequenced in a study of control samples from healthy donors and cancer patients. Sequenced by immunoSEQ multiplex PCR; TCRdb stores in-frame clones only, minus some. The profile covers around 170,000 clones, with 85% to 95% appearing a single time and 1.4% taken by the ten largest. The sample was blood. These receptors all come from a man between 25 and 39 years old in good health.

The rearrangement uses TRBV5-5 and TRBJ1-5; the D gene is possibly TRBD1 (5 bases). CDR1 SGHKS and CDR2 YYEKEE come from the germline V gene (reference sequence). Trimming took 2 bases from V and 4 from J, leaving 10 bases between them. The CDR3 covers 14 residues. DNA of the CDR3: TGTGCCAGCAGCTTTGGGACGGATAATCAGCCCCAGCATTTT. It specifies CASSFGTDNQPQHF. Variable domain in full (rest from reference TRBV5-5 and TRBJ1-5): DAGVTQSPTHLIKTRGQQVTLRCSPISGHKSVSWYQQVLGQGPQFIFQYYEKEERGRGNFPDRFSARQFPNYSSELNVNALLLGDSALYLCASSFGTDNQPQHFGDGTRLSIL.

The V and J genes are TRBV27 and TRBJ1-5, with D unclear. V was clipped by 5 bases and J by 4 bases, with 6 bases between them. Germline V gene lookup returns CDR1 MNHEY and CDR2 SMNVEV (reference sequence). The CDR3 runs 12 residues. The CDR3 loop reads CASSTQNQPQHF. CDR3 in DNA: TGTGCCAGCAGTACCCAGAATCAGCCCCAGCATTTT.

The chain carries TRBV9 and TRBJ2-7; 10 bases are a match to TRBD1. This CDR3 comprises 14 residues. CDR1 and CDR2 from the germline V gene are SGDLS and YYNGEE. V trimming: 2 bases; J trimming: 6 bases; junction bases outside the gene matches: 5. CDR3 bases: TGTGCCAGCAGCGTCGGGACAGGGGATCTCGAGCAGTACTTC. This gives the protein CASSVGTGDLEQYF.

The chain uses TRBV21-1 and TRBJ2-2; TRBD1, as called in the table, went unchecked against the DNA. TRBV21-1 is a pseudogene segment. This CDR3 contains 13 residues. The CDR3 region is CASSPEQGRELFF. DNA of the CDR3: TGTGCCAGCAGCCCTGAACAGGGCCGGGAGCTGTTTTTT.

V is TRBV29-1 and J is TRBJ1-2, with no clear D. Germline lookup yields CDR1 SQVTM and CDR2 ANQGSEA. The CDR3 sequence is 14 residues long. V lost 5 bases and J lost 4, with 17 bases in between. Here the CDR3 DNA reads TGCAGCGTTTCGGTAGACCAGATCGTCTATGGCTACACCTTC. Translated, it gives CSVSVDQIVYGYTF.

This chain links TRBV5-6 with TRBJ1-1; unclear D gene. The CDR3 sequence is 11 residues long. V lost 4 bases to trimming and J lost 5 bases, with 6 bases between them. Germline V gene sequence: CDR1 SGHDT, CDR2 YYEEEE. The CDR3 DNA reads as TGTGCCAGCAGCGATCGGACTGAAGCTTTCTTT. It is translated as CASSDRTEAFF. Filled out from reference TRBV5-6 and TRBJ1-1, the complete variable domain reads DAGVTQSPTHLIKTRGQQVTLRCSPKSGHDTVSWYQQALGQGPQFIFQYYEEEERQRGNFPDRFSGHQFPNYSSELNVNALLLGDSALYLCASSDRTEAFFGQGTRLTVV.

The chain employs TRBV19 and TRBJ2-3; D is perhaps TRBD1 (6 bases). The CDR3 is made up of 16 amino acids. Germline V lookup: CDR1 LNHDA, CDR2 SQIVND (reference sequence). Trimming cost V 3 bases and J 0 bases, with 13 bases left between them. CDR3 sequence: CASSIQGYPSTDTQYF. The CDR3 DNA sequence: TGTGCCAGTAGTATCCAGGGGTATCCCAGCACAGATACGCAGTATTTT.

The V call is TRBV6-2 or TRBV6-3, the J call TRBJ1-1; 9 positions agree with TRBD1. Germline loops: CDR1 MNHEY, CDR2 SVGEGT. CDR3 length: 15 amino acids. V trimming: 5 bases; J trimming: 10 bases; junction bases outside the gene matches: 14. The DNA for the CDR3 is TGTGCCAGCAGTCCATCTCACTACTCGACAGGGGGAGCTTTCTTT. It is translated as CASSPSHYSTGGAFF.

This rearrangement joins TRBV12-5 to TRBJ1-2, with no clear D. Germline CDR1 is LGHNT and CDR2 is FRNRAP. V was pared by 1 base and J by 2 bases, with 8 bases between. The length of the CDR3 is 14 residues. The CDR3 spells CASGLDRSNYGYTF. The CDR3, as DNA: TGTGCTAGTGGTTTGGACAGATCGAACTATGGCTACACCTTC.

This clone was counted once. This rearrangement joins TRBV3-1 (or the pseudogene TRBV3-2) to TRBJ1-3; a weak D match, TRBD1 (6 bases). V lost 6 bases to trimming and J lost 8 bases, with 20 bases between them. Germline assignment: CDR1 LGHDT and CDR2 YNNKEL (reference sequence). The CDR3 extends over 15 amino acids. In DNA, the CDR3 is TGTGCCAGCAGAAGCTTCGACAGGCCCGGGGACACCATATATTTT. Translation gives CASRSFDRPGDTIYF.